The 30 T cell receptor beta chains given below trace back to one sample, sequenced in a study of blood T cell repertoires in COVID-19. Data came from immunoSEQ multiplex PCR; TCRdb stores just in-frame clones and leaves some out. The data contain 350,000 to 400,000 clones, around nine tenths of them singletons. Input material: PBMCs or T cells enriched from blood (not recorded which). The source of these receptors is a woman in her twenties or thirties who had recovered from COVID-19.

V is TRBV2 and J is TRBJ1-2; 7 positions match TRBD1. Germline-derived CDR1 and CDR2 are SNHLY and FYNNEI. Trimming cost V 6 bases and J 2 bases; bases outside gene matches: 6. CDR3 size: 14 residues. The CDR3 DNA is TGTGCCAGCAGAGGGACAGATCAAAACTATGGCTACACCTTC. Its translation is CASRGTDQNYGYTF.

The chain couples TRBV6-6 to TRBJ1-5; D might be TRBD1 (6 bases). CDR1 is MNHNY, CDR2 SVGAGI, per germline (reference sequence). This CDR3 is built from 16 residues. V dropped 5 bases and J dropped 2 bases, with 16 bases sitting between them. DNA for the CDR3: TGTGCCAGCAGTCGAGCGGGGGGCGCGGGCAATCAGCCCCAGCATTTT. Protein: CASSRAGGAGNQPQHF.

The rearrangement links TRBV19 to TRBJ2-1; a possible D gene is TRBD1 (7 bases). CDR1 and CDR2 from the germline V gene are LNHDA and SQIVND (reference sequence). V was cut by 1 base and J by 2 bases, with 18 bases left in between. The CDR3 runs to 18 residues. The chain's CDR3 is CASSIGGVLTGTYNEQFF. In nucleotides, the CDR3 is TGTGCCAGTAGTATAGGGGGGGTTTTGACAGGGACCTACAATGAGCAGTTCTTC. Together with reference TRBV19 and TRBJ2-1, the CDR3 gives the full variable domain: DGGITQSPKYLFRKEGQNVTLSCEQNLNHDAMYWYRQDPGQGLRLIYYSQIVNDFQKGDIAEGYSVSREKKESFPLTVTSAQKNPTAFYLCASSIGGVLTGTYNEQFFGPGTRLTVL.

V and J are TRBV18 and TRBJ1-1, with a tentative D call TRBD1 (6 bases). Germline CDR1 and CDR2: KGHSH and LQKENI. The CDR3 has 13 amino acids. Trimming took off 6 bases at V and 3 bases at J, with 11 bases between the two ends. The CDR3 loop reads CASSDRLDTEAFF. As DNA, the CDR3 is TGTGCCAGCTCTGACAGGTTGGACACTGAAGCTTTCTTT.

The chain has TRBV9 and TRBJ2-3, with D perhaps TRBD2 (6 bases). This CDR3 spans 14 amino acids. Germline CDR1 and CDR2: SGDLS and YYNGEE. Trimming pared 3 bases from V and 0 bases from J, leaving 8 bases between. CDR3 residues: CASSGRGSTDTQYF. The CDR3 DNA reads TGTGCCAGCAGCGGTCGGGGGAGCACAGATACGCAGTATTTT. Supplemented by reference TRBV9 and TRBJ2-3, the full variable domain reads DSGVTQTPKHLITATGQRVTLRCSPRSGDLSVYWYQQSLDQGLQFLIQYYNGEERAKGNILERFSAQQFPDLHSELNLSSLELGDSALYFCASSGRGSTDTQYFGPGTRLTVL.

CDR3 nucleotide sequence: TGCAGCGTTGTTCCAAGCACAGATACGCAGTATTTT. This translates into CSVVPSTDTQYF. The rearrangement joins TRBV29-1 to TRBJ2-3, with unresolved D. V lost 4 bases and J lost 0, with 5 bases in between. CDR3 length: 12 amino acids. CDR1 is SQVTM, CDR2 ANQGSEA, per germline.

This CDR3 is CASSGTGTRSNNYGYTF. Here the CDR3 DNA reads TGTGCCAGCAGCGGAACCGGGACAAGGAGCAACAACTATGGCTACACCTTC. V is TRBV9 and J is TRBJ1-2; D possibly corresponds to TRBD1 (6 bases). The CDR3 runs 17 residues. Germline V gene sequence: CDR1 SGDLS, CDR2 YYNGEE. V dropped 3 bases and J dropped 2 bases, with 20 bases sitting between them.

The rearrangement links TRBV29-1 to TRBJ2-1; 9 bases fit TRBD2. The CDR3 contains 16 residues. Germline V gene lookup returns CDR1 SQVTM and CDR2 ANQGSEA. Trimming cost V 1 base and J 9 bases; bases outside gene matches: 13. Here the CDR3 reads CSVEVHHAGGPAEQFF. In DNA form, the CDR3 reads TGCAGCGTTGAAGTTCACCACGCGGGAGGGCCGGCTGAGCAGTTCTTC.

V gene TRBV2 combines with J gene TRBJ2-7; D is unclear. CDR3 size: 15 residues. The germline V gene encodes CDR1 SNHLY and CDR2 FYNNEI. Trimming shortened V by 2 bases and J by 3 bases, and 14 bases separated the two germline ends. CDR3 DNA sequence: TGTGCCAGCAGTGAACACAGCTTAAGCCTCTACGAGCAGTACTTC. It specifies CASSEHSLSLYEQYF.

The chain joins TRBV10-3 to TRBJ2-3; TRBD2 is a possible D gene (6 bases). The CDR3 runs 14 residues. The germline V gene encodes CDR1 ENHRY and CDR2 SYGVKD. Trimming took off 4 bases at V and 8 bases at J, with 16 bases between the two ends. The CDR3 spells CAISVGGTQGTQYF. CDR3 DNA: TGTGCCATCAGTGTGGGGGGAACCCAGGGTACGCAGTATTTT.

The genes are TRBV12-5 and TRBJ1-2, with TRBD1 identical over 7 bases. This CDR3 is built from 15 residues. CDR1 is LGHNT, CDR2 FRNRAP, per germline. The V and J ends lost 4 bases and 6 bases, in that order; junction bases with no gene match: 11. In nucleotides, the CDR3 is TGTGCTAGTGGTTCTACAGGGGTTGATTTCGATGGCTACACCTTC. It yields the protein CASGSTGVDFDGYTF.

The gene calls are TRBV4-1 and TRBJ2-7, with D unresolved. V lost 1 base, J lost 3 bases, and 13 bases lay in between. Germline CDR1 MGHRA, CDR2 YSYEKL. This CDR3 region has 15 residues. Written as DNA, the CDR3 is TGCGCCAGCAGCCAAGTGTCTACAGTTTACTACGAGCAGTACTTC. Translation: CASSQVSTVYYEQYF.

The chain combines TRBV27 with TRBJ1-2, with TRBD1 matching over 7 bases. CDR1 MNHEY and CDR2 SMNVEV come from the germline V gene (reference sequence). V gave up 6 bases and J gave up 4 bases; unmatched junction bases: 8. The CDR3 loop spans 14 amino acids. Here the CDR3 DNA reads TGTGCCAGCAGGGGACCGGGACAGCCCTATGGCTACACCTTC. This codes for CASRGPGQPYGYTF.

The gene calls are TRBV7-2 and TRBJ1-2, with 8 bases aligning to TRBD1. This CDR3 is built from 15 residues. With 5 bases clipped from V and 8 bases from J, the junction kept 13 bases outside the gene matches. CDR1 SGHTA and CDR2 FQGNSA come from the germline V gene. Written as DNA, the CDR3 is TGTGCCAGCAGCGTATCCACGGGACAGGCCCGCGGCTACACCTTC. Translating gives CASSVSTGQARGYTF.

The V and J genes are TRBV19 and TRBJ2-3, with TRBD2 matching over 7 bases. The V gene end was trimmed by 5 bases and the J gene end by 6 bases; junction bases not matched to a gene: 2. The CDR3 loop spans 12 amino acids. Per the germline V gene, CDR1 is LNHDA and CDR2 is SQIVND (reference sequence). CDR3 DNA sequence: TGTGCCAGTAGTGGGAGGGAGGATACGCAGTATTTT. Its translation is CASSGREDTQYF.

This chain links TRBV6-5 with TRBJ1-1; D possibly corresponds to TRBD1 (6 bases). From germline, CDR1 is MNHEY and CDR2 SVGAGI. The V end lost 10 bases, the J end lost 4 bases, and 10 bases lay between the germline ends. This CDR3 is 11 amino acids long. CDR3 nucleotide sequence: TGTGCCACATCACAGGGCACTGAAGCTTTCTTT. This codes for CATSQGTEAFF.

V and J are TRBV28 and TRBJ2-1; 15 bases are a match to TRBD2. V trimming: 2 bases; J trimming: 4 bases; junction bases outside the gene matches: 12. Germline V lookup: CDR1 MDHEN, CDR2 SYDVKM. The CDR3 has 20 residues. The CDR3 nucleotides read TGTGCCAGCAGTTTAAGGGGGACCGGGACTAGCGGGAGGCGATACAATGAGCAGTTCTTC. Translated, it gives CASSLRGTGTSGRRYNEQFF.

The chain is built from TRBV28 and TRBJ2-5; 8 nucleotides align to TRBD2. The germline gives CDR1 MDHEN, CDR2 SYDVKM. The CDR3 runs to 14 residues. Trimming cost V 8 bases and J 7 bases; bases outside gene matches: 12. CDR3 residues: CASRLGLALGTQYF. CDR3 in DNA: TGTGCCAGCCGCCTAGGACTAGCACTCGGGACCCAGTACTTC.

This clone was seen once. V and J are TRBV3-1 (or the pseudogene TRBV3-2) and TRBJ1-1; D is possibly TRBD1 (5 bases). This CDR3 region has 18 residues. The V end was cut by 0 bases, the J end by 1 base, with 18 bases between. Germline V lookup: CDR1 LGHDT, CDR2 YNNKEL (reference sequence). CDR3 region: CASSQDVGMAGWNTEAFF. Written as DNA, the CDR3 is TGTGCCAGCAGCCAAGATGTGGGGATGGCAGGGTGGAACACTGAAGCTTTCTTT.

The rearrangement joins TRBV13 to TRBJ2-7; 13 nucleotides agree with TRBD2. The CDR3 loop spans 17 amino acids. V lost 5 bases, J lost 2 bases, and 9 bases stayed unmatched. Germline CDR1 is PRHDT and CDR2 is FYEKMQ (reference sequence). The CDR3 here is CASSPHRLAGGPYEQYF. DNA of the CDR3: TGTGCCAGCAGCCCGCATCGACTAGCGGGGGGACCCTACGAGCAGTACTTC.

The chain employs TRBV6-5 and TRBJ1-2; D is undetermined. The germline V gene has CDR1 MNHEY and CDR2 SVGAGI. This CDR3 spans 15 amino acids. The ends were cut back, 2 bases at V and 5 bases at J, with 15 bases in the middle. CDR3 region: CASSYPRGSGYGYTF. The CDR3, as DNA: TGTGCCAGCAGTTACCCCCGTGGCAGCGGGTATGGCTACACCTTC.

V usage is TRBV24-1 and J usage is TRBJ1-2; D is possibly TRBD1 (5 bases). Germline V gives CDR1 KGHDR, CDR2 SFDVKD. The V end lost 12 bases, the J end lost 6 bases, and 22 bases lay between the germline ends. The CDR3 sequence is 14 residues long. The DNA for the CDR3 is TGTGCCTCGACCAGGCAGGGAGGAGTGAATGGCTACACCTTC. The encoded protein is CASTRQGGVNGYTF.

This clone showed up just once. CDR3 amino acids: CASSQDRGTGRSYTF. The CDR3 DNA reads as TGCGCCAGCAGCCAAGATCGCGGGACAGGTCGGAGCTACACCTTC. V gene TRBV4-3 combines with J gene TRBJ1-2; TRBD1 matches at 8 bases. Trimming took 0 bases from V and 9 from J; bases not matched to a gene: 9. The CDR3 spans 15 residues. Germline CDR1 is LGHNA and CDR2 is YSLEER.

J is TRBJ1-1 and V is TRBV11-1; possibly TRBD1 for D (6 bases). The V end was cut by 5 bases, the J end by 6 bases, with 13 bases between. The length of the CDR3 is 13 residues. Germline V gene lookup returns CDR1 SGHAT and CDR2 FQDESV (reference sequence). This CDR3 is CASSRYRDAEAFF. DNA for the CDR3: TGTGCCAGCAGCCGATACAGGGACGCTGAAGCTTTCTTT.

CDR3 DNA sequence: TGTGCCTGGGGTCGGGAGACATACAATGAGCAGTTCTTC. Protein sequence: CAWGRETYNEQFF. The chain joins TRBV30 to TRBJ2-1, with D maybe TRBD2 (6 bases). Germline CDR1 reads GTSNPN; CDR2 reads SVGIG (reference sequence). Trimming pared 5 bases from V and 4 bases from J, leaving 12 bases between. This CDR3 is 13 amino acids long.

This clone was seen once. CDR3 sequence (DNA): TGCGCCAGCAGCAACACATACAGGGGGAACACCGGGGAGCTGTTTTTT. It is translated as CASSNTYRGNTGELFF. This chain joins TRBV5-1 and TRBJ2-2; 7 bases agree with TRBD1. This CDR3 has 16 residues. CDR1 is SGHRS, CDR2 YFSETQ, per germline. V shed 4 bases and J 1 base; nucleotides not matched to a gene: 7.

The CDR3 sequence is CASNVRGIAGELFF. Here the CDR3 DNA reads TGTGCCAGCAACGTCCGGGGAATAGCCGGGGAGCTGTTTTTT. The chain recombines TRBV28 with TRBJ2-2; maybe TRBD2 (5 bases). The CDR3 has 14 residues. The V end lost 7 bases, the J end lost 6 bases, and 15 bases lay between the germline ends. The germline CDR1 and CDR2 sequences are MDHEN and SYDVKM. The whole variable domain, filled in from reference TRBV28 and TRBJ2-2, reads DVKVTQSSRYLVKRTGEKVFLECVQDMDHENMFWYRQDPGLGLRLIYFSYDVKMKEKGDIPEGYSVSREKKERFSLILESASTNQTSMYLCASNVRGIAGELFFGEGSRLTVL.

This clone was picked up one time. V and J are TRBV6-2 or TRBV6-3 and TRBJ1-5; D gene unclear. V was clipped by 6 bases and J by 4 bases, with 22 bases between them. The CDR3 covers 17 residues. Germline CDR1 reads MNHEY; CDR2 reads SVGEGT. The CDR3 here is CASSPRRIGLLNQPQHF. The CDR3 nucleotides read TGTGCCAGCAGCCCCAGAAGGATAGGACTACTTAATCAGCCCCAGCATTTT.

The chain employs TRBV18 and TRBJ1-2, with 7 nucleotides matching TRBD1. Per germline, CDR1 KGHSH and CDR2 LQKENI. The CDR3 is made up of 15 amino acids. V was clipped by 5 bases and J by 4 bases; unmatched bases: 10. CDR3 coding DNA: TGTGCCAGCTCATTAGACAGGGCGCAAATCTATGGCTACACCTTC. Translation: CASSLDRAQIYGYTF.

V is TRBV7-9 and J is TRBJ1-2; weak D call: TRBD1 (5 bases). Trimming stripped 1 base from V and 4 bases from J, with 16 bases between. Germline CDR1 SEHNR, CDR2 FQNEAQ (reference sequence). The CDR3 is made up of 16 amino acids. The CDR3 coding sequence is TGTGCCAGCAGCTTAGATTTGGGGGAGGATTCCTATGGCTACACCTTC. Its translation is CASSLDLGEDSYGYTF. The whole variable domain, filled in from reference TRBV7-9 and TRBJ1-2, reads DTGVSQNPRHKITKRGQNVTFRCDPISEHNRLYWYRQTLGQGPEFLTYFQNEAQLEKSRLLSDRFSAERPKGSFSTLEIQRTEQGDSAMYLCASSLDLGEDSYGYTFGSGTRLTVV.